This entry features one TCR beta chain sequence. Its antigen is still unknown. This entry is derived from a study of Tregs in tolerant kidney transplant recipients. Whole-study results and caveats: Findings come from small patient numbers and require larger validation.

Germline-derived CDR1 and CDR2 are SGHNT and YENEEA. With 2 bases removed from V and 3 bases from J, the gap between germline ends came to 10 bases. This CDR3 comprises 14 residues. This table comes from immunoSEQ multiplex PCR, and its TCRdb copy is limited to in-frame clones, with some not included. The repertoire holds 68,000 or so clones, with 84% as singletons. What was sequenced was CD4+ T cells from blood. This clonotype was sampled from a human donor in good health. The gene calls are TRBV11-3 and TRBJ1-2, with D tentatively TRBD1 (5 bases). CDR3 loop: CASSLNSGYYGYTF. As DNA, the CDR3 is TGTGCCAGCAGCTTAAACTCAGGGTACTATGGCTACACCTTC.